A selection of T cell receptor beta chains follows, all from one sample in a study of blood T cell repertoires in COVID-19. TCRdb's table, derived via immunoSEQ multiplex PCR, lists solely in-frame clones and lacks some. The repertoire includes about 220,000 clones, approximately 85% of them detected once, and 2.4% sits in the top ten. The sample consisted of peripheral blood. These receptors all come from a woman in her seventies with COVID-19, enrolled during active disease. Both conserved end residues are part of each CDR3.

TRBJ2-2 | TRBV5-1 | 15 | CASSLQAANTGELFF
TRBJ2-5 | TRBV24-1 | 15 | CATSDGQGAKETQYF
TRBJ2-5 | TRBV14 | 14 | CASSRGRGLETQYF
TRBJ2-2 | TRBV9 | 16 | CASSVEIRGHIGELFF
TRBJ2-3 | TRBV11-2 | 17 | CASSSGTSGRSTDTQYF
TRBJ2-1 | TRBV6-2/TRBV6-3 | 13 | CASSPTGYNEQFF
TRBJ2-1 | TRBV19 | 18 | CASSMGFGGARSYNEQFF
TRBJ2-3 | TRBV7-2 | 12 | CASSNSVHTQYF
TRBJ1-1 | TRBV3-1/TRBV3-2 | 14 | CASSPRGRGTEAFF
TRBJ1-1 | TRBV5-1 | 14 | CASSLGGLNTEAFF
TRBJ2-5 | TRBV5-1 | 16 | CASSLGSGVSQETQYF
TRBJ1-1 | TRBV5-8 | 13 | CASRLTGNTEAFF
TRBJ2-7 | TRBV4-3 | 15 | CASSQDEGQEYEQYF
TRBJ2-5 | TRBV18 | 13 | CASSPTAQETQYF
TRBJ2-5 | TRBV28 | 15 | CASNKVTGFQETQYF
TRBJ1-2 | TRBV11-2 | 14 | CASSTYGISGGYTF
TRBJ2-7 | TRBV5-1 | 14 | CASSSSGPPGEQYF
TRBJ1-1 | TRBV5-1 | 17 | CASSALPRNSMNTEAFF
TRBJ1-5 | TRBV7-2 | 15 | CASSLEGGRDQPQHF
TRBJ2-3 | TRBV6-4 | 15 | CASSVRLSSTDTQYF
TRBJ2-1 | TRBV6-5 | 12 | CASSLLAGEQFF
TRBJ2-7 | TRBV11-2 | 16 | CASSPEWGQGSYEQYF
TRBJ2-7 | TRBV6-4 | 15 | CASSDSMQGLYEQYF
TRBJ2-3 | TRBV28 | 14 | CASSFLGGGDTQYF
TRBJ2-3 | TRBV5-1 | 16 | CASSPGPSGGVDTQYF
TRBJ1-1 | TRBV3-1/TRBV3-2 | 14 | CASSFRTGDTEAFF
TRBJ2-1 | TRBV11-3 | 15 | CASSSGLAYYNEQFF
TRBJ2-7 | TRBV5-4 | 16 | CASSPDSRMPSYEQYF
TRBJ2-1 | TRBV10-3 | 13 | CAISLGLYNEQFF
TRBJ1-2 | TRBV6-5 | 15 | CASSYRQGAGNGYTF
TRBJ1-5 | TRBV19 | 14 | CASSTEGFNQPQHF
TRBJ1-3 | TRBV2 | 14 | CASSELTAGNTIYF
TRBJ1-2 | TRBV7-2 | 15 | CASSLVSGGNYGYTF
TRBJ1-3 | TRBV5-1 | 16 | CASSLGGSSSGNTIYF
TRBJ2-1 | TRBV9 | 16 | CASSVGELGTANEQFF
TRBJ1-1 | TRBV11-3 | 13 | CASSPTANTEAFF
TRBJ2-3 | TRBV9 | 16 | CASSVASSGGLDTQYF